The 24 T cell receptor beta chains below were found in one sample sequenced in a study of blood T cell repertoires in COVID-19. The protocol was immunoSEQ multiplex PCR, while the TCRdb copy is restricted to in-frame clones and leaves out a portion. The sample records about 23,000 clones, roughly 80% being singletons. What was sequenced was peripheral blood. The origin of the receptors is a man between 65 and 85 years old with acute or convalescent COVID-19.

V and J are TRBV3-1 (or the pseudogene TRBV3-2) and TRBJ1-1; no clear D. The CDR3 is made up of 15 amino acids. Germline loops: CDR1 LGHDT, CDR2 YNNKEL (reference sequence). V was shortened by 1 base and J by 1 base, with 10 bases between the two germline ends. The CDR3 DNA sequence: TGTGCCAGCAGCCAAGGTTCAGTTAAGAACACTGAAGCTTTCTTT. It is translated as CASSQGSVKNTEAFF.

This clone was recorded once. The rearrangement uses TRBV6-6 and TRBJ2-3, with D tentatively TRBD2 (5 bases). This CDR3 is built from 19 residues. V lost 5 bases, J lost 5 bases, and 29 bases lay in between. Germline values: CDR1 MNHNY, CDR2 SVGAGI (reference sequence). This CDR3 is CASSPGVVEVQIRQDTQYF. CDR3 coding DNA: TGTGCCAGCAGTCCCGGGGTTGTCGAGGTCCAAATTCGACAAGATACGCAGTATTTT.

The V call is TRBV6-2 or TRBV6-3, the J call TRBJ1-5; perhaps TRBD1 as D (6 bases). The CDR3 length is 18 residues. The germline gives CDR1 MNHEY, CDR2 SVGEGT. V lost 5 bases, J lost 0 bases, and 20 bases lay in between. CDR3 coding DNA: TGTGCCAGCAGTACCCTCGGGGAGGGGGATTATAGCAATCAGCCCCAGCATTTT. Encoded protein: CASSTLGEGDYSNQPQHF.

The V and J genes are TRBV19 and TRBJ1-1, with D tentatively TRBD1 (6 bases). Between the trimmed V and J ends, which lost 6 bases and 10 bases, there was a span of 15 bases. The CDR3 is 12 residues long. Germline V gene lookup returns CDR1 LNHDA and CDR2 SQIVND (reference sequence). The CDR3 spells CASSPRDNRAFF. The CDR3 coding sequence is TGTGCCAGTAGCCCCCGGGACAATCGAGCTTTCTTT.

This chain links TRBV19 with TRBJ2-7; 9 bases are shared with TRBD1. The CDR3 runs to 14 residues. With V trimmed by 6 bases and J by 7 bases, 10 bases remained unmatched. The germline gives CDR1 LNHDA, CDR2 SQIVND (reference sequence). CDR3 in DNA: TGTGCCAGTAGAAGGGACAGGGAAGTTGGGGAGCAGTACTTC. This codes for CASRRDREVGEQYF.

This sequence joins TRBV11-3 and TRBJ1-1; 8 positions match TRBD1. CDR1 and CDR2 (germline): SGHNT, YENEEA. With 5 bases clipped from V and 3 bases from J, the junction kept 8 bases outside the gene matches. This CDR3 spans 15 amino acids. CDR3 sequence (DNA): TGTGCCAGCAGCCCCGGACAGGGCCGGGACACTGAAGCTTTCTTT. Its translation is CASSPGQGRDTEAFF.

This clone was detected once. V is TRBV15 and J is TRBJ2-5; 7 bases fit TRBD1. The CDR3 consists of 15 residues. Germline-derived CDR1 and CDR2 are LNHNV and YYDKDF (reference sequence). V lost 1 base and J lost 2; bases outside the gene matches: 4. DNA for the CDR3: TGTGCCACCAGCAGAGCTCCGGGACAGCAAGAGACCCAGTACTTC. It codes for CATSRAPGQQETQYF.

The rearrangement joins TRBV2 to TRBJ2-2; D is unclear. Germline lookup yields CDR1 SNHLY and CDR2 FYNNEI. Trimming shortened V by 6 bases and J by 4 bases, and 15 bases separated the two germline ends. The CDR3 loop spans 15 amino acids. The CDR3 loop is CASRARISVTGELFF. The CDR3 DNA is TGTGCCAGCAGAGCCAGGATTTCGGTCACCGGGGAGCTGTTTTTT.

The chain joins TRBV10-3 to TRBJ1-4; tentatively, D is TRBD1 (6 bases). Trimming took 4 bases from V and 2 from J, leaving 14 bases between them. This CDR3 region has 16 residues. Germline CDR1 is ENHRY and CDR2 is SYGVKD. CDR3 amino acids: CAISAGQGPTNEKLFF. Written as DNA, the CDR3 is TGTGCCATCAGTGCGGGCCAGGGGCCGACTAATGAAAAACTGTTTTTT.

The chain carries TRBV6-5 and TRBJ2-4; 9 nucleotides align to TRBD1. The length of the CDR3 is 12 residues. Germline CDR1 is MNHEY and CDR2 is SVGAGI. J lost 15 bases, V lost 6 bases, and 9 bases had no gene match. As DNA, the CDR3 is TGTGCCAGCAGGATCCGGGACAGGGTTTTGTACTTC. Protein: CASRIRDRVLYF.

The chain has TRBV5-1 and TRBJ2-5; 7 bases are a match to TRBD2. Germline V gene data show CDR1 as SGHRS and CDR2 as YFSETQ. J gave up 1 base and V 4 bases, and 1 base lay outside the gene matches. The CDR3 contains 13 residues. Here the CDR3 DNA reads TGCGCCAGCAGCCGGGAGGTCCAAGAGACCCAGTACTTC. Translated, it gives CASSREVQETQYF.

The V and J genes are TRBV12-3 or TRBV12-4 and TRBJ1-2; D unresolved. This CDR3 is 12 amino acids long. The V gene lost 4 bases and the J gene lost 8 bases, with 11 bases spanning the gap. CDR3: CASSSGPIGYTF. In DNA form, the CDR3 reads TGTGCCAGCAGTTCGGGTCCGATCGGCTACACCTTC.

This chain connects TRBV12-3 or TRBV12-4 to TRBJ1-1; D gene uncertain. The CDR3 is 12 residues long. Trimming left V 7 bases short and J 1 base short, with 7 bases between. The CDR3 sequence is CASTWANTEAFF. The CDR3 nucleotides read TGTGCCAGCACGTGGGCGAACACTGAAGCTTTCTTT.

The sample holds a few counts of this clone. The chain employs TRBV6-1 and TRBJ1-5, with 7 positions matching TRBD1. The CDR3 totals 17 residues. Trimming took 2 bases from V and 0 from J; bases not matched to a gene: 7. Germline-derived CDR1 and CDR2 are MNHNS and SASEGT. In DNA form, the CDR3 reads TGTGCCAGCAGTGAATACAGCAGGGGGATTAGCAATCAGCCCCAGCATTTT. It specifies CASSEYSRGISNQPQHF.

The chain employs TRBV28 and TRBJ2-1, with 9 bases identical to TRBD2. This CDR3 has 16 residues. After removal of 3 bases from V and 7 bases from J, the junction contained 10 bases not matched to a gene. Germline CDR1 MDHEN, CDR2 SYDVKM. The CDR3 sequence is CASSFNPGLAGNEQFF. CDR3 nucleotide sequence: TGTGCCAGCAGTTTTAATCCGGGACTAGCCGGGAATGAGCAGTTCTTC.

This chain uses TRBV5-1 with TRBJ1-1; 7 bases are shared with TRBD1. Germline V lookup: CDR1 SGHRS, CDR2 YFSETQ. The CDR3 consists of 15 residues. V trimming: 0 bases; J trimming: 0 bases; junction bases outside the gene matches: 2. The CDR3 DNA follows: TGCGCCAGCAGCTTGGGGACAGGCATGAACACTGAAGCTTTCTTT. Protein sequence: CASSLGTGMNTEAFF. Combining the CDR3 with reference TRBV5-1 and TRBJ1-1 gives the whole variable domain KAGVTQTPRYLIKTRGQQVTLSCSPISGHRSVSWYQQTPGQGLQFLFEYFSETQRNKGNFPGRFSGRQFSNSRSEMNVSTLELGDSALYLCASSLGTGMNTEAFFGQGTRLTVV.

CDR3 region: CASSYRGNDNQPQHF. The CDR3 DNA follows: TGTGCCAGCAGTTATAGAGGGAATGACAATCAGCCCCAGCATTTT. The J gene is TRBJ1-5, the V gene TRBV6-2 or TRBV6-3, with unresolved D. V was clipped by 3 bases and J by 3 bases, with 12 bases between them. The germline gives CDR1 MNHEY, CDR2 SVGEGT. This CDR3 region has 15 residues.

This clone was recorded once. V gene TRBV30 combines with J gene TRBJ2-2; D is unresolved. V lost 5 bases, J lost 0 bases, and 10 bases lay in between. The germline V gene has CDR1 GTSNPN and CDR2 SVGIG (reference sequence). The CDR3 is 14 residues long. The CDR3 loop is CAWGERANTGELFF. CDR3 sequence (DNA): TGTGCCTGGGGAGAGCGCGCGAACACCGGGGAGCTGTTTTTT.

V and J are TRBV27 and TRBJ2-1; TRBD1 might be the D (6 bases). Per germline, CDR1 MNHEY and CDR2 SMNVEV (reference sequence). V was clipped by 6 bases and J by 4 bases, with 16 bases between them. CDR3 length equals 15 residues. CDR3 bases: TGTGCCAGCAGGGTATTGACAGGCCATTACAATGAGCAGTTCTTC. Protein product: CASRVLTGHYNEQFF.

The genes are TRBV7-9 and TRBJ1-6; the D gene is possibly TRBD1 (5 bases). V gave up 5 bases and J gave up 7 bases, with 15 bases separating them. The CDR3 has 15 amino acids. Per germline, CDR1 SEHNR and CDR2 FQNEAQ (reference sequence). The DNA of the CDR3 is TGTGCCAGCAGCCTCCGGACGGAGGGGAATTCACCCCTCCACTTT. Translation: CASSLRTEGNSPLHF.

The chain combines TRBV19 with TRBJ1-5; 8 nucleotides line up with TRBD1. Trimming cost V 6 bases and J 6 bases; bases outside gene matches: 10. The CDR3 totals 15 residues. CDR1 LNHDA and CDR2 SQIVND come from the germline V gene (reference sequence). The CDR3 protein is CASRGSRQGIQPQHF. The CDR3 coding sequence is TGTGCCAGTAGAGGTTCGAGACAGGGGATTCAGCCCCAGCATTTT.

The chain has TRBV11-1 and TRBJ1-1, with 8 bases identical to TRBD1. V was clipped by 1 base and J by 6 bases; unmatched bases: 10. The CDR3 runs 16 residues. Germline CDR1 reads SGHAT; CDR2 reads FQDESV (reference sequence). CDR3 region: CASSLVTGVSDPEAFF. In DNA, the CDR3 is TGTGCCAGCAGCTTAGTGACAGGGGTAAGCGACCCTGAAGCTTTCTTT.

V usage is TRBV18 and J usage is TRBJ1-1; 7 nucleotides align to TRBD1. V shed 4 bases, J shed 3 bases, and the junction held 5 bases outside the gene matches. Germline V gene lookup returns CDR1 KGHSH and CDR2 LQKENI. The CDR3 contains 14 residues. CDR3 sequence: CASSQSTGDTEAFF. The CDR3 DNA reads TGTGCCAGCTCACAATCAACAGGGGACACTGAAGCTTTCTTT. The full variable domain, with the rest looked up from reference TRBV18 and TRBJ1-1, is NAGVMQNPRHLVRRRGQEARLRCSPMKGHSHVYWYRQLPEEGLKFMVYLQKENIIDESGMPKERFSAEFPKEGPSILRIQQVVRGDSAAYFCASSQSTGDTEAFFGQGTRLTVV.

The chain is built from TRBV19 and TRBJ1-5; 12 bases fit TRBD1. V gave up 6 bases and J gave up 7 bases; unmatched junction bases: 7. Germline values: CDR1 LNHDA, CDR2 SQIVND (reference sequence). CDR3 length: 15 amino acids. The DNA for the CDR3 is TGTGCCAGTAGCACCCGGGACAGGGGGCAGCAGCCCCAGCATTTT. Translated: CASSTRDRGQQPQHF.